The source of this TCR beta chain is a study of T cells in Graves' hyperthyroidism and ophthalmopathy. Diagnosis relied on clinical symptoms, serum thyroxine and TRAb, thyroid ultrasound and orbital computed tomography. The study's findings and limits: In the analysis, a 13 V-J model separated ophthalmopathy from stable hyperthyroidism.

The CDR3 length is 16 residues. Germline-derived CDR1 and CDR2 are MDHEN and SYDVKM. The trim removed 4 bases at V and 4 bases at J, leaving 9 bases unmatched. Using RNA transcripts as the source, TCR beta CDR3 regions were amplified. Carried out on the TCR CDR3, a first-round RT-PCR used the HTBI primer set. TCRdb reprocessed the multiplex PCR reads with MiXCR, giving one entry per CDR3 protein. Counted here are around 620,000 distinct CDR3 sequences, about a sixth occurring once; the ten biggest clones make up about 3.8%. This clonotype has ten or more counts. Its specificity is not known. The receptor comes from a woman in her 30s with Graves' hyperthyroidism. The rearrangement links TRBV28 to TRBJ2-5, with 10 positions matching TRBD1. Material: blood. CDR3 bases: TGTGCCAGCAGTTCCATTGGACAGGGGGACGGAGAGACCCAGTACTTC. Protein product: CASSSIGQGDGETQYF.